This T cell receptor (beta chain) was recovered during a study of shared clonotypes between healthy human individuals. Trimming removed 3 bases at V and 5 bases at J, with 14 bases between. Looked up from germline, CDR1 is SEHNR and CDR2 is FQNEAQ (reference sequence). The CDR3 contains 15 residues. Sequencing used immunoSEQ multiplex PCR; TCRdb keeps in-frame clones, though not all of them. The table lists around 2,000,000 clones, 85% to 95% of them singletons. The TCR originated in a young man in good health. Sequenced sample: naive CD4+ T cells sorted from blood. Subset in this sample: CD45RA+ positively selected. The chain employs TRBV7-9 and TRBJ2-1; TRBD1 is a possible D gene (6 bases). CDR3 DNA sequence: TGTGCCAGCAGCTTCCAAGGGGGTATCAACAATGAGCAGTTCTTC. It encodes CASSFQGGINNEQFF.